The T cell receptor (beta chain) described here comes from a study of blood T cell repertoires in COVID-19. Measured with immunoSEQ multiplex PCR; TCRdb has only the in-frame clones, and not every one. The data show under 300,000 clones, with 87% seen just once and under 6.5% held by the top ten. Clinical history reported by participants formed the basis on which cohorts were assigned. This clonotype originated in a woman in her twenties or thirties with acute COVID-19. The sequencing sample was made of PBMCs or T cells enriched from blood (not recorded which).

CDR3 sequence reads: CASSRQGEETQYF. CDR3 DNA sequence: TGTGCCAGCAGTAGACAGGGGGAAGAGACCCAGTACTTC. The chain joins TRBV6-5 to TRBJ2-5, with 9 nucleotides matching TRBD1. This CDR3 comprises 13 residues. V lost 5 bases, J lost 3 bases, and 1 base stayed unmatched. Germline V gene sequence: CDR1 MNHEY, CDR2 SVGAGI.